This T cell receptor (beta chain) was profiled in a study of blood T cell repertoires in COVID-19. Study-level information: Acute and convalescent COVID-19 specimens originated in the United States, Italy and Spain. Sample material is recorded as cDNA or gDNA derived from T cells, B-cell-depleted T cells, or PBMCs.

Deletions cut 0 bases from V and 4 bases from J, with 11 bases between. CDR1 is MNHEY, CDR2 SVGEGT, per germline. This CDR3 is 15 amino acids long. Per the original methods: Amplification of reference gene primers was used by the study to estimate nucleated cell counts. Assay: immunoSEQ multiplex PCR; the TCRdb copy retains only in-frame clones and omits some. D and trimming were read from the DNA, whereas the V and J calls and clone size are those reported in that table. The data show around 100,000 clones, about 87% seen once. V is TRBV6-2 or TRBV6-3 and J is TRBJ2-3; no reliable D call. The sequence was obtained from a human donor in a cohort sampled during active or convalescent COVID-19. Sample: peripheral blood. The CDR3 nucleotides are TGTGCCAGCAGTTACTCTAGGAGCTCGGCAGATACGCAGTATTTT. Translating it yields CASSYSRSSADTQYF.